These 20 T cell receptor beta chains share one sample of origin, sequenced in a study of CD8 T cells in ankylosing spondylitis. A single record per CDR3 protein comes from TCRdb applying MiXCR to the 5' RACE reads. Of approximately 90,000 distinct CDR3 sequences in the sample, almost 8.5% were seen once. Sequencing was carried out using blood, either unsorted or a sorted T cell fraction (not recorded which). The source is a male donor with ankylosing spondylitis or in good health (not recorded which).

This clonotype appeared a few times. The V call is TRBV11-1, the J call TRBJ1-2; TRBD1 agrees at 7 bases. This CDR3 is built from 18 residues. The germline V gene has CDR1 SGHAT and CDR2 FQDESV (reference sequence). V trimming: 3 bases; J trimming: 4 bases; junction bases outside the gene matches: 17. The CDR3, as DNA: TGTGCCAGCAGCTTGCCCGCTGGGACAGCGGGGACCACCTATGGCTACACCTTC. Translated: CASSLPAGTAGTTYGYTF. Using reference TRBV11-1 and TRBJ1-2 for the parts outside the CDR3, the full variable domain is EAEVAQSPRYKITEKSQAVAFWCDPISGHATLYWYRQILGQGPELLVQFQDESVVDDSQLPKDRFSAERLKGVDSTLKIQPAELGDSAMYLCASSLPAGTAGTTYGYTFGSGTRLTVV.

This clonotype has ten or more counts. The rearrangement joins TRBV4-3 to TRBJ2-1, with D perhaps given as TRBD1 or TRBD2 (5 bases each). The germline V gene has CDR1 LGHNA and CDR2 YSLEER. The length of the CDR3 is 15 residues. Trimming removed 2 bases from V and 4 bases from J, with 12 bases in between. In DNA, the CDR3 is TGCGCCAGCAGCCAACTCCGGGACCGATACAATGAGCAGTTCTTC. Its protein product is CASSQLRDRYNEQFF.

This clonotype was seen a few times. This chain uses TRBV5-5 with TRBJ2-1; either TRBD1 or TRBD2 may supply D (5 bases each). The CDR3 is 16 residues long. Trimming removed 4 bases at V and 0 bases at J, with 14 bases between. In germline, CDR1 is SGHKS, CDR2 YYEKEE (reference sequence). In DNA, the CDR3 is TGTGCCAGCAGCCCAGGGACGGGAATCTCCTACAATGAGCAGTTCTTC. Translation gives CASSPGTGISYNEQFF.

This clonotype was found many times. This rearrangement joins TRBV2 to TRBJ2-1; perhaps TRBD1 as D (5 bases). Germline loops: CDR1 SNHLY, CDR2 FYNNEI. CDR3 length: 12 amino acids. V was trimmed by 9 bases and J by 4 bases, leaving 10 bases between them. The CDR3 protein is CASSTGYNEQFF. CDR3 coding DNA: TGTGCCAGTTCTACAGGATACAATGAGCAGTTCTTC.

This clonotype appeared many times. The rearrangement uses TRBV4-3 and TRBJ1-2; D unresolved. The CDR3 is made up of 14 amino acids. The V end lost 1 base, the J end lost 4 bases, and 10 bases lay between the germline ends. CDR1 is LGHNA and CDR2 is YSLEER in the germline V gene. Here the CDR3 reads CASSQGVGSYGYTF. CDR3 nucleotides: TGCGCCAGCAGCCAAGGCGTCGGTAGCTATGGCTACACCTTC.

This clonotype was detected ten times or more. This chain uses TRBV10-3 with TRBJ1-5, with TRBD1 matching over 7 bases. Germline CDR1 is ENHRY and CDR2 is SYGVKD. V shed 9 bases, J shed 4 bases, and the junction held 3 bases outside the gene matches. This CDR3 has 12 residues. The CDR3 protein is CAMGQPNQPQHF. The CDR3 region has the DNA TGTGCCATGGGACAGCCTAATCAGCCCCAGCATTTT.

This clonotype was seen ten or more times. The rearrangement joins TRBV5-4 to TRBJ1-1, with TRBD1 identical over 11 bases. V was pared by 4 bases and J by 5 bases, with 7 bases of the junction left unmatched. CDR3 size: 15 residues. CDR1 and CDR2 (germline): SGHNT, YYREEE (reference sequence). The DNA for the CDR3 is TGTGCCAGCAGCCCCGGGACAGGGGGTCGGACTGAAGCTTTCTTT. Protein sequence: CASSPGTGGRTEAFF.

The J gene is TRBJ2-1, the V gene TRBV7-9; D gene ambiguous. Germline assignment: CDR1 SEHNR and CDR2 FQNEAQ (reference sequence). The CDR3 is 12 residues long. Between the trimmed V and J ends, which lost 2 bases and 8 bases, there was a span of 7 bases. The CDR3 protein is CASSLIPDEQFF. CDR3 DNA: TGTGCCAGCAGCTTAATTCCGGATGAGCAGTTCTTC.

This clonotype appeared many times. This chain uses TRBV29-1 with TRBJ1-2; weak D call: TRBD1 (6 bases). Germline V lookup: CDR1 SQVTM, CDR2 ANQGSEA. The CDR3 contains 12 residues. V was trimmed by 1 base and J by 8 bases, leaving 11 bases between them. Written as DNA, the CDR3 is TGCAGCGTTGAAGCAGGGGTTCAGGGCTACACCTTC. Its translation: CSVEAGVQGYTF.

This clonotype was recorded many times. The CDR3 bases are TGTGCCAGCAGCCCGGACAGGGATCAGCCCCAGCATTTT. Its protein product is CASSPDRDQPQHF. V usage is TRBV9 and J usage is TRBJ1-5; 8 bases map to TRBD1. Germline V CDR1 and CDR2: SGDLS, YYNGEE. CDR3 length: 13 residues. The ends lost 4 bases at V and 5 bases at J; junction bases unmatched: 2.

CDR3 in DNA: TGTGCCAGCAGTTTGTGGGGGAAGACAGATACGCAGTATTTT. Translated, it gives CASSLWGKTDTQYF. The rearrangement joins TRBV6-5 to TRBJ2-3, with D tentatively TRBD1 or TRBD2 (5 bases each). The CDR3 totals 14 residues. Trimming shortened V by 4 bases and J by 3 bases, and 11 bases separated the two germline ends. CDR1 is MNHEY and CDR2 is SVGAGI in the germline V gene.

This clonotype has at least ten counts. V usage is TRBV6-1 and J usage is TRBJ1-5; a weak D match, TRBD1 (5 bases). Trimming removed 5 bases at V and 2 bases at J, with 7 bases between. In germline, CDR1 is MNHNS, CDR2 SASEGT. The CDR3 covers 13 residues. CDR3 amino acids: CASSRDGNQPQHF. The CDR3 coding sequence is TGTGCCAGCAGTCGGGACGGCAATCAGCCCCAGCATTTT.

The V call is TRBV18, the J call TRBJ2-3; D remains ambiguous. V was trimmed by 8 bases and J by 2 bases, leaving 20 bases between them. Germline V CDR1 and CDR2: KGHSH, LQKENI. This CDR3 contains 16 residues. The CDR3 nucleotides are TGTGCCAGCACCCTGTTCGAGACTGTGTACACAGATACGCAGTATTTT. It specifies CASTLFETVYTDTQYF.

To note about this clonotype: A read error is possible here, since a much larger clone lies one base away. The chain joins TRBV20-1 to TRBJ1-4; D is perhaps TRBD1 (6 bases). The CDR3 has 13 residues. CDR1 and CDR2 (germline): DFQATT, SNEGSKA (reference sequence). CDR3 coding DNA: TGCTGTGCTAGAAGTCAGGGGCGTGAAAAACTGTTTTTT. Protein sequence: CCARSQGREKLFF.

This clonotype was counted ten times or more. The chain carries TRBV12-3 or TRBV12-4 and TRBJ1-4; 7 positions match TRBD1. Trimming took 6 bases from V and 11 from J; bases not matched to a gene: 12. The CDR3 spans 14 residues. CDR3 nucleotides: TGTGCCAGCAGATCAGGGGGTCCCGGGGAGAAACTGTTTTTT. It encodes CASRSGGPGEKLFF.

This clonotype has ten or more counts. The chain has TRBV5-5 and TRBJ2-7; D call uncertain. Germline V gene lookup returns CDR1 SGHKS and CDR2 YYEKEE (reference sequence). The CDR3 extends over 12 amino acids. Trimming removed 0 bases from V and 7 bases from J, with 8 bases in between. The CDR3 DNA reads as TGTGCCAGCAGCTTGGGAAATGGAGAGCAGTACTTC. Its translation: CASSLGNGEQYF. Looking up the rest from reference TRBV5-5 and TRBJ2-7 gives the full variable domain: DAGVTQSPTHLIKTRGQQVTLRCSPISGHKSVSWYQQVLGQGPQFIFQYYEKEERGRGNFPDRFSARQFPNYSSELNVNALLLGDSALYLCASSLGNGEQYFGPGTRLTVT.

For the CDR3, the DNA is TGTGCCAGCGAACAGGACAGGGGCGACGAGCAGTACTTC. Its translation is CASEQDRGDEQYF. The chain carries TRBV7-8 and TRBJ2-7; 9 nucleotides line up with TRBD1. The germline gives CDR1 SGHVS, CDR2 FQNEAQ. The CDR3 has 13 residues. V dropped 8 bases and J dropped 5; count of bases not matched to a gene: 7.

In this sample, this clonotype turned up many times. This chain links TRBV7-2 with TRBJ2-3, with 7 positions matching TRBD1. CDR3 size: 15 residues. Trimming cost V 6 bases and J 4 bases; bases outside gene matches: 10. Germline V gene lookup returns CDR1 SGHTA and CDR2 FQGNSA. CDR3 DNA sequence: TGTGCCAGCAGTAGGACAGGTGGCTGGGCAGATACGCAGTATTTT. Residues: CASSRTGGWADTQYF.

The sample holds many counts of this clonotype. The chain joins TRBV6-5 to TRBJ1-1; D is ambiguous. Trimming removed 5 bases from V and 6 bases from J, with 16 bases in between. The CDR3 is 14 amino acids. Germline V lookup: CDR1 MNHEY, CDR2 SVGAGI. CDR3 nucleotides: TGTGCCAGCAGTCTCCGGAGGTTTAGGGCTGAAGCTTTCTTT. Protein: CASSLRRFRAEAFF.

This clonotype was seen repeatedly, ten times or more. The chain recombines TRBV7-2 with TRBJ2-5; no firm D call. Germline V gives CDR1 SGHTA, CDR2 FQGNSA. The V and J ends lost 5 bases and 5 bases respectively, with 12 bases between them. CDR3 length: 13 residues. CDR3 region: CASSPPGFETQYF. CDR3 coding DNA: TGTGCCAGCAGCCCCCCAGGTTTCGAGACCCAGTACTTC.